The rows below give T cell receptor beta chains drawn from one sample of a study of tumor and adjacent non-tumor tissue in lung cancer. Using its own MiXCR run on the multiplex PCR reads, TCRdb lists one record per CDR3 protein. The sample lists about 100,000 distinct CDR3 sequences, about 60% occurring once. Sample: distant non-tumor lung tissue. These receptor sequences come from a man aged 25 to 45 with non-small cell lung cancer. The CDR3 runs from the conserved cysteine through the conserved F or W. The D gene is left open where the match is weak. Size values are once, few and many counts, or a class for expanded clones, and some rows have none.

>NA|TRBV7-8|TRBJ2-7|medium-sized
CASSLSVGYEQYF
TGTGCCAGCAGCTTATCCGTCGGCTACGAGCAGTACTTC
>TRBD1|TRBV5-6|TRBJ2-3|many
CASSLRDRADTQYF
TGTGCCAGCAGCCTACGGGACAGGGCAGATACGCAGTATTTT
>TRBD2|TRBV20-1|TRBJ2-1|many
CSPGLAGNNEQFF
TGCAGTCCGGGACTAGCGGGTAATAATGAGCAGTTCTTC
>NA|TRBV30|TRBJ2-1|NA
CAWGPAENEQFF
TGTGCCTGGGGCCCAGCGGAGAATGAGCAGTTCTTC
>NA|TRBV25-1|TRBJ2-7|few
CASSEDNSYEQYF
TGTGCCAGCAGTGAGGACAACTCCTACGAGCAGTACTTC
>NA|TRBV12-3/TRBV12-4|TRBJ2-1|NA
CASSLSLYNGQFF
TGTGCCAGCAGTTTAAGCCTCTACAATGGGCAGTTCTTC
>TRBD2|TRBV11-3|TRBJ2-1|medium-sized
CASSLGPGGENEQFF
TGTGCCAGCAGCTTAGGTCCGGGAGGGGAGAATGAGCAGTTCTTC
>NA|TRBV5-4|TRBJ1-1|many
CASSRDGGNTEAFF
TGTGCCAGCAGCCGGGACGGGGGGAACACTGAAGCTTTCTTT
>NA|TRBV20-1|TRBJ2-1|once
CGALTGTSVLNEQFF
TGCGGTGCCCTGACCGGGACAAGCGTTCTCAATGAGCAGTTCTTC
>TRBD2|TRBV6-5|TRBJ2-7|many
CASSYSTGGYEQYF
TGTGCCAGCAGTTACTCGACGGGAGGCTACGAGCAGTACTTC
>NA|TRBV4-1|TRBJ2-7|NA
CTSSQESSAMYEQYF
TGCACCAGCAGCCAAGAGTCTAGTGCAATGTACGAGCAGTACTTC
>TRBD2|TRBV5-6|TRBJ2-3|many
CASSLGAGSTDTQYF
TGTGCCAGCAGCTTGGGAGCGGGGAGCACAGATACGCAGTATTTT
>NA|TRBV20-1|TRBJ1-5|NA
CSGEYGNQSQHF
TGCAGTGGGGAGTACGGGAATCAGTCCCAACATTTT
>NA|TRBV10-1|TRBJ2-3|many
CASRTRSSIGKNTDTQYF
TGCGCCAGCAGAACACGAAGTTCTATAGGAAAAAACACAGATACGCAGTATTTT
>NA|TRBV11-3|TRBJ2-2|few
CASSPRGLTGEPFF
TGTGCCAGCAGCCCTCGGGGCCTCACCGGGGAGCCGTTTTTT
>NA|TRBV11-1|TRBJ2-4|few
CASSWTGVKSIQYF
TGTGCCAGCAGCTGGACCGGAGTCAAAAGCATTCAGTATTTC
>NA|TRBV6-5|TRBJ2-7|once
CASSRDNSTLSSYEQYF
TGTGCCAGCAGTCGAGACAATAGCACCCTGAGCTCCTACGAGCAGTACTTC
>NA|TRBV6-5|TRBJ2-3|NA
CASREVMTSHDTQYF
TGTGCAAGCAGGGAGGTGATGACTAGTCATGATACGCAGTATTTT
>NA|TRBV6-5|TRBJ2-1|many
CASSKTSQASYNEQFF
TGTGCCAGCAGTAAGACCTCGCAGGCTTCCTACAATGAGCAGTTCTTC
>NA|TRBV5-6|TRBJ2-3|NA
CTSSFSGSDTQYF
TGTACCAGCAGCTTTAGCGGCTCAGATACGCAGTATTTT
>NA|TRBV29-1|TRBJ1-3|many
CSVETTDSGNTIYF
TGCAGCGTTGAAACAACAGACTCTGGAAACACCATATATTTT
>NA|TRBV11-3|TRBJ1-6|NA
CASSLGPAGSPPHF
TGCGCCAGCAGCTTAGGCCCAGCGGGGTCGCCCCCCCACTTT
>TRBD2|TRBV6-6|TRBJ2-1|NA
CVSSSDLTSGGPRVF
TGTGTCAGCAGTTCAGATCTAACTAGCGGGGGCCCGCGAGTCTTC
>TRBD1|TRBV29-1|TRBJ1-2|NA
CSVGTGAGGYTF
TGCAGCGTCGGGACAGGGGCCGGGGGCTACACCTTC
>NA|TRBV11-1|TRBJ2-4|NA
CASTHSDSATKNIQYF
TGTGCCAGTACCCACTCAGACAGCGCGACCAAAAACATTCAGTACTTC
>NA|TRBV20-1|TRBJ2-1|NA
CNARQPRGYNEQFF
TGCAATGCCCGACAACCACGAGGATACAATGAGCAGTTTTTC
>NA|TRBV12-3/TRBV12-4|TRBJ1-1|once
CANSLTGLTEAFF
TGTGCCAACAGTCTCACAGGGTTAACTGAAGCTTTCTTT
>NA|TRBV11-2|TRBJ2-7|NA
CASSLDSEFYEQYF
TGTGCCAGTAGCTTAGACTCCGAGTTCTACGAGCAGTACTTC
>NA|TRBV5-6|TRBJ2-1|NA
CASSLGLTAHNEQSF
TGTGCCAGCAGCTTGGGCCTAACGGCCCACAATGAGCAGTCCTTC
>NA|TRBV11-1|TRBJ2-1|NA
CTSSSSGGDEQFF
TGTACCAGCAGCTCCTCCGGTGGGGATGAGCAGTTCTTC
>TRBD2|TRBV6-2/TRBV6-3|TRBJ2-1|NA
CASNPGLAGGAEHFF
TGTGCCAGCAACCCCGGGCTAGCGGGGGGCGCGGAGCACTTCTTC
>TRBD1|TRBV20-1|TRBJ1-1|NA
CNVRGDRGNTEAFF
TGCAATGTTAGAGGGGACAGAGGGAACACTGAAGCTTTCTTT
>NA|TRBV10-2|TRBJ2-7|NA
CASQTISEIYEQYF
TGTGCCAGCCAAACTATTAGCGAGATCTACGAGCAGTACTTC
>NA|TRBV20-1|TRBJ2-5|NA
CSARLHNHQETQYF
TGCAGTGCTAGACTTCATAACCACCAAGAGACCCAGTACTTC
>NA|TRBV18|TRBJ2-7|NA
CASSPPGGNGYEQYF
TGTGCCAGCTCACCACCGGGTGGTAATGGCTACGAGCAGTACTTC